Included here is one T cell receptor (beta chain) sequence, with context. Its specificity is not known. The source of the sample is a study of STAT3 mutations in large granular lymphocyte leukemia. Across the study: Canonical activating STAT3 mutations were detected in roughly half of the longitudinally sequenced T-LGLL patients.

The study, taken as a whole, reports: In T-cell large granular lymphocyte leukemia, about half of patients showed multiple immunodominant subclonotypes. In several patients, dominant TCR clone burden exceeded STAT3 mutant burden. TCR clonotype switching after therapy occurred in about 35% of the 18 patients.

Germline assignment: CDR1 MDHEN and CDR2 SYDVKM. This CDR3 spans 15 amino acids. V lost 6 bases and J lost 10, with 21 bases in between. Each sample's TCRbeta library yielded on average approximately 41,000 productive templates. The data were produced by immunoSEQ multiplex PCR, yet TCRdb's version contains in-frame clones alone and is incomplete. The table has more than 10,000 clones, around 86% seen once; the top ten hold roughly nine tenths. V is TRBV28 and J is TRBJ1-4; perhaps TRBD1 as D (5 bases). Sequencing input: peripheral blood mononuclear cells. The clonotype originates from a man older than 75 with T-cell large granular lymphocyte leukemia. Some clones in this sample may be carry-over from other donors' samples. The CDR3 sequence: CASRALRDWRGKLFF. The CDR3 region has the DNA TGTGCCAGCAGGGCCCTCAGGGATTGGAGGGGAAAACTGTTTTTT.